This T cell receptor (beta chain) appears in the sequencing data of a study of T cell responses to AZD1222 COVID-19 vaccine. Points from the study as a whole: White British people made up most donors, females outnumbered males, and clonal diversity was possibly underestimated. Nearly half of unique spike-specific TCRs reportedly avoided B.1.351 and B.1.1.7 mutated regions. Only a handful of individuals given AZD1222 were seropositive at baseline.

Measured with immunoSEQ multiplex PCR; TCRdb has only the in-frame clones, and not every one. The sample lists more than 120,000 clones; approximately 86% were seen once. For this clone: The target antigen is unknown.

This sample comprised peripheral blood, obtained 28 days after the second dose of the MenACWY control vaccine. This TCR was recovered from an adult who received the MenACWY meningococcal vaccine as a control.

The DNA of the CDR3 is TGTGCCAGTAGTATTGACGGGCAAGAGACCCAGTACTTC. Translating it yields CASSIDGQETQYF. The chain employs TRBV19 and TRBJ2-5; the D is unclear. This CDR3 region has 13 residues. V lost 3 bases and J 2 bases, leaving 7 bases between the germline ends. Germline assignment: CDR1 LNHDA and CDR2 SQIVND (reference sequence).